The next 31 T cell receptor beta chains were all read from a single sample in a study of blood T cell repertoires in COVID-19. Data came from immunoSEQ multiplex PCR; TCRdb stores just in-frame clones and leaves some out. The sample comprises fewer than 350,000 clones, 86% of which are singletons, and 2% to 2.5% rests with the top ten. The source material was peripheral blood. These TCRs come from a woman aged 25 to 39 who had recovered from COVID-19.

The rearrangement links TRBV3-1 (or the pseudogene TRBV3-2) to TRBJ1-1; the D is unclear. Germline assignment: CDR1 LGHDT and CDR2 YNNKEL (reference sequence). CDR3 length: 18 residues. V was pared by 2 bases and J by 0 bases, with 19 bases between. The CDR3 DNA reads TGTGCCAGCAGCCAACGCCCCGGGCGGGTTTTGGTGAACACTGAAGCTTTCTTT. Translating gives CASSQRPGRVLVNTEAFF.

The chain's CDR3 is CASSTRQGTYGYTF. CDR3 nucleotide sequence: TGTGCCAGCAGTACCCGACAGGGGACCTATGGCTACACCTTC. The chain couples TRBV6-5 to TRBJ1-2, with TRBD1 identical over 8 bases. With V trimmed by 5 bases and J by 4 bases, 6 bases remained unmatched. CDR3 length equals 14 residues. CDR1 is MNHEY and CDR2 is SVGAGI in the germline V gene.

Here the CDR3 reads CASSIADIGSYEQYF. The CDR3 DNA is TGTGCCAGTAGTATAGCGGACATCGGCTCCTACGAGCAGTACTTC. The gene calls are TRBV19 and TRBJ2-7; D perhaps matches TRBD1 (5 bases). This CDR3 comprises 15 residues. The V end lost 1 base, the J end lost 0 bases, and 10 bases lay between the germline ends. Germline V gene data show CDR1 as LNHDA and CDR2 as SQIVND (reference sequence).

For this clone: In the same sample, other DNA sequences code for this CDR3. This chain joins TRBV5-1 and TRBJ1-2; D unclear. This CDR3 region has 13 residues. Per germline, CDR1 SGHRS and CDR2 YFSETQ. The ends were cut back, 0 bases at V and 4 bases at J, with 7 bases in the middle. The CDR3 is CASSLGGGYGYTF. Written as DNA, the CDR3 is TGCGCCAGCAGCTTGGGCGGAGGCTATGGCTACACCTTC. Filled out from reference TRBV5-1 and TRBJ1-2, the complete variable domain reads KAGVTQTPRYLIKTRGQQVTLSCSPISGHRSVSWYQQTPGQGLQFLFEYFSETQRNKGNFPGRFSGRQFSNSRSEMNVSTLELGDSALYLCASSLGGGYGYTFGSGTRLTVV.

V gene TRBV5-1 combines with J gene TRBJ1-1; a weak D match, TRBD1 (5 bases). This CDR3 spans 13 amino acids. Germline V CDR1 and CDR2: SGHRS, YFSETQ. V was cut by 3 bases and J by 2 bases, with 8 bases left in between. The CDR3 loop reads CASSWTPNTEAFF. As DNA, the CDR3 is TGCGCCAGCAGCTGGACACCCAACACTGAAGCTTTCTTT.

Ten or more counts support this clone. V and J are TRBV28 and TRBJ2-1; 11 bases are a match to TRBD1. Looked up from germline, CDR1 is MDHEN and CDR2 is SYDVKM. V was pared by 6 bases and J by 5 bases, with 21 bases of the junction left unmatched. This CDR3 is built from 20 residues. This chain's CDR3 is CASRLVLDTGTGGMDNEQFF. The CDR3 nucleotides read TGTGCCAGCAGACTCGTCCTCGACACCGGGACAGGGGGGATGGACAATGAGCAGTTCTTC.

The chain employs TRBV9 and TRBJ2-2, with D perhaps matching TRBD1 (6 bases). The V gene lost 3 bases and the J gene lost 5 bases, with 17 bases spanning the gap. The length of the CDR3 is 16 residues. Germline V gene lookup returns CDR1 SGDLS and CDR2 YYNGEE. In DNA, the CDR3 is TGTGCCAGCAGCGCCCGAGGGGGATGGGAAACCGGGGAGCTGTTTTTT. It yields the protein CASSARGGWETGELFF.

The chain combines TRBV28 with TRBJ2-3; 9 bases align to TRBD2. Germline trimming cut 5 bases from V and 13 bases from J; bases unmatched to any gene: 7. This CDR3 contains 12 residues. The germline V gene has CDR1 MDHEN and CDR2 SYDVKM. The chain's CDR3 is CASSVLAGEEYF. For the CDR3, the DNA is TGTGCCAGCAGTGTCTTAGCGGGAGAGGAGTATTTT.

V gene TRBV10-3 combines with J gene TRBJ2-3; no definite D call. V was pared by 0 bases and J by 7 bases, with 14 bases between. Germline V gene data show CDR1 as ENHRY and CDR2 as SYGVKD. The CDR3 has 15 amino acids. For the CDR3, the DNA is TGTGCCATCAGTGAGTCACGTAGCCAGACCTATACGCAGTATTTT. Its protein is CAISESRSQTYTQYF.

This chain uses TRBV7-9 with TRBJ1-1, with D perhaps matching TRBD1 (6 bases). V was clipped by 5 bases and J by 3 bases, with 13 bases between them. The CDR3 covers 14 residues. CDR1 is SEHNR and CDR2 is FQNEAQ in the germline V gene (reference sequence). The CDR3 is CASSQGQHDTEAFF. CDR3 DNA: TGTGCCAGCAGCCAAGGACAGCATGACACTGAAGCTTTCTTT.

This rearrangement joins TRBV15 to TRBJ2-2, with 12 bases lining up with TRBD1. The CDR3 length is 15 residues. Looked up from germline, CDR1 is LNHNV and CDR2 is YYDKDF (reference sequence). J lost 7 bases, V lost 3 bases, and 3 bases had no gene match. CDR3 DNA: TGTGCCACCAGCAGGGGACAGGGGGCTTACGGGGAGCTGTTTTTT. This translates into CATSRGQGAYGELFF.

This sequence joins TRBV4-1 and TRBJ2-1, with 8 bases lining up with TRBD2. Germline assignment: CDR1 MGHRA and CDR2 YSYEKL. With V trimmed by 6 bases and J by 3 bases, 4 bases remained unmatched. The CDR3 loop spans 14 amino acids. The CDR3 sequence: CASSRLANYNEQFF. CDR3 DNA: TGCGCCAGCAGTAGACTAGCGAACTACAATGAGCAGTTCTTC.

This clone was detected once. The chain employs TRBV5-1 and TRBJ2-5, with 11 bases that match TRBD2. Germline-derived CDR1 and CDR2 are SGHRS and YFSETQ. This CDR3 is 17 amino acids long. The trim removed 0 bases at V and 5 bases at J, leaving 9 bases unmatched. CDR3 bases: TGCGCCAGCAGCTTGGCGGTAGCGGGAGGGGAGAGGGAGACCCAGTACTTC. It translates to CASSLAVAGGERETQYF.

This sequence joins TRBV2 and TRBJ2-6, with a tentative D call TRBD2 (6 bases). Trimming took off 9 bases at V and 3 bases at J, with 9 bases between the two ends. CDR3 length: 13 residues. Germline assignment: CDR1 SNHLY and CDR2 FYNNEI. Here the CDR3 reads CASGGYGANVLTF. The CDR3 DNA follows: TGTGCCAGTGGGGGGTATGGGGCCAACGTCCTGACTTTC. Together with reference TRBV2 and TRBJ2-6, the CDR3 gives the full variable domain: EPEVTQTPSHQVTQMGQEVILRCVPISNHLYFYWYRQILGQKVEFLVSFYNNEISEKSEIFDDQFSVERPDGSNFTLKIRSTKLEDSAMYFCASGGYGANVLTFGAGSRLTVL.

This clone was detected a few times. The chain combines TRBV4-1 with TRBJ1-4, with D unclear. The CDR3 sequence is 14 residues long. Trimming shortened V by 2 bases and J by 5 bases, and 9 bases separated the two germline ends. Germline CDR1 reads MGHRA; CDR2 reads YSYEKL. The CDR3 here is CASSQRGGNEKLFF. The DNA of the CDR3 is TGCGCCAGCAGCCAACGCGGCGGGAATGAAAAACTGTTTTTT.

The chain couples TRBV19 to TRBJ2-3, with TRBD1 matching over 10 bases. Trimming cost V 5 bases and J 3 bases; bases outside gene matches: 5. Looked up from germline, CDR1 is LNHDA and CDR2 is SQIVND (reference sequence). This CDR3 has 15 residues. The CDR3 sequence is CASSATGQGTDTQYF. The CDR3 region has the DNA TGTGCCAGTAGTGCGACGGGACAGGGGACAGATACGCAGTATTTT.

The rearrangement links TRBV10-3 to TRBJ2-7; TRBD1 agrees at 7 bases. CDR1 is ENHRY and CDR2 is SYGVKD in the germline V gene. Trimming cost V 4 bases and J 5 bases; bases outside gene matches: 5. The CDR3 runs 13 residues. The CDR3 region is CAISGTGTDEQYF. CDR3 DNA sequence: TGTGCCATCAGTGGCACGGGGACAGACGAGCAGTACTTC.

The chain couples TRBV7-9 to TRBJ2-5; perhaps TRBD2 as D (6 bases). Trimming left V 5 bases short and J 4 bases short, with 17 bases between. Germline V CDR1 and CDR2: SEHNR, FQNEAQ (reference sequence). CDR3 length: 15 amino acids. CDR3 coding DNA: TGTGCCAGCAGCGCAACCCCTATGGGAGGAGAGACCCAGTACTTC. Its protein product is CASSATPMGGETQYF.

This chain joins TRBV30 and TRBJ1-5; D remains ambiguous. Trimming removed 1 base at V and 7 bases at J, with 11 bases between. The CDR3 is made up of 13 amino acids. CDR1 is GTSNPN and CDR2 is SVGIG in the germline V gene (reference sequence). The CDR3 loop reads CAWSAQDNQPQHF. The CDR3 DNA reads as TGTGCCTGGAGTGCTCAGGATAACCAGCCCCAGCATTTT.

The CDR3 is CASSYRGNQPQHF. In DNA form, the CDR3 reads TGTGCCAGCAGTTATCGAGGAAATCAGCCCCAGCATTTT. The V and J genes are TRBV6-2 or TRBV6-3 and TRBJ1-5; D unresolved. Germline CDR1 MNHEY, CDR2 SVGEGT. The germline V and J ends were trimmed by 3 bases and 4 bases, with 7 bases remaining between them. The CDR3 loop spans 13 amino acids.

This chain links TRBV4-3 with TRBJ2-1, with D possibly being TRBD2 (6 bases). Germline CDR1 LGHNA, CDR2 YSLEER. Between the trimmed V and J ends, which lost 1 base and 5 bases, there was a span of 12 bases. This CDR3 is built from 15 residues. The CDR3 DNA reads as TGCGCCAGCAGCCAAGGGGCTAGCGCTCACAATGAGCAGTTCTTC. Amino acids: CASSQGASAHNEQFF.

The chain links TRBV5-4 to TRBJ2-7; D possibly corresponds to TRBD2 (7 bases). The CDR3 covers 14 residues. Trimming removed 0 bases from V and 2 bases from J, with 9 bases in between. Germline values: CDR1 SGHNT, CDR2 YYREEE (reference sequence). CDR3 DNA: TGTGCCAGCAGCTTGGAGGGGGGGACCTACGAGCAGTACTTC. It is translated as CASSLEGGTYEQYF.

This chain connects TRBV11-2 to TRBJ2-1, with a possible D match to TRBD1 (5 bases). Deletions cut 2 bases from V and 9 bases from J, with 11 bases between. The CDR3 extends over 13 amino acids. Germline CDR1 SGHAT, CDR2 FQNNGV. The CDR3 DNA sequence: TGTGCCAGCAGCTTACTGGGGCGCGGTGAGCAGTTCTTC. Encoded protein: CASSLLGRGEQFF.

The chain uses TRBV5-4 and TRBJ2-7; possibly TRBD2 for D (7 bases). The CDR3 totals 15 residues. The ends were cut back, 4 bases at V and 0 bases at J, with 14 bases in the middle. CDR1 is SGHNT, CDR2 YYREEE, per germline (reference sequence). CDR3 sequence reads: CASSGRGGPSYEQYF. CDR3 in DNA: TGTGCCAGCAGCGGGAGGGGGGGACCCTCCTACGAGCAGTACTTC.

The V gene is TRBV19, the J gene TRBJ1-1; a weak D match, TRBD1 (5 bases). The V end lost 5 bases, the J end lost 0 bases, and 7 bases lay between the germline ends. The CDR3 loop spans 13 amino acids. CDR1 LNHDA and CDR2 SQIVND come from the germline V gene (reference sequence). CDR3 coding DNA: TGTGCCAGTAGTGCAGGGTTGAACACTGAAGCTTTCTTT. Amino acid sequence: CASSAGLNTEAFF.

A few counts support this clone. The chain uses TRBV9 and TRBJ2-1; 12 nucleotides match TRBD1. Germline V gene data show CDR1 as SGDLS and CDR2 as YYNGEE. The length of the CDR3 is 15 residues. After removal of 0 bases from V and 9 bases from J, the junction contained 4 bases not matched to a gene. The CDR3 here is CASSVATGQGAEQFF. The DNA for the CDR3 is TGTGCCAGCAGCGTAGCTACGGGACAGGGGGCTGAGCAGTTCTTC.

The J gene is TRBJ2-1, the V gene TRBV2; TRBD2 matches at 10 bases. The length of the CDR3 is 15 residues. The germline V gene encodes CDR1 SNHLY and CDR2 FYNNEI. V shed 4 bases, J shed 5 bases, and the junction held 5 bases outside the gene matches. The CDR3 region is CASSVGLATNNEQFF. DNA of the CDR3: TGTGCCAGCAGTGTGGGACTAGCGACGAACAATGAGCAGTTCTTC.

The chain links TRBV4-3 to TRBJ2-1; perhaps TRBD2 as D (6 bases). Between the trimmed V and J ends, which lost 4 bases and 1 base, there was a span of 20 bases. The CDR3 spans 18 residues. CDR1 is LGHNA, CDR2 YSLEER, per germline. The CDR3 sequence: CASSPTLAPMGSYNEQFF. DNA of the CDR3: TGCGCCAGCAGCCCAACTCTAGCGCCAATGGGATCCTACAATGAGCAGTTCTTC.

The J gene is TRBJ2-7, the V gene TRBV3-1 (or the pseudogene TRBV3-2), with a weak D call TRBD2 (6 bases). This CDR3 has 16 residues. The ends were cut back, 3 bases at V and 3 bases at J, with 18 bases in the middle. Germline V gene data show CDR1 as LGHDT and CDR2 as YNNKEL (reference sequence). The CDR3 nucleotides read TGTGCCAGCAGCCAGACACCGGGACTGCGATTCTACGAGCAGTACTTC. Translating it yields CASSQTPGLRFYEQYF.

The chain joins TRBV27 to TRBJ2-2, with 8 bases fitting TRBD1. The CDR3 consists of 16 residues. CDR1 MNHEY and CDR2 SMNVEV come from the germline V gene (reference sequence). V shed 4 bases, J shed 3 bases, and the junction held 7 bases outside the gene matches. The CDR3 sequence: CASSYGQGVDTGELFF. In nucleotides, the CDR3 is TGTGCCAGCAGTTATGGACAGGGAGTAGACACCGGGGAGCTGTTTTTT.

This chain uses TRBV11-1 with TRBJ1-1; 8 bases are shared with TRBD1. CDR3 size: 16 residues. Unmatched junction bases numbered 8, after V lost 0 bases and J lost 5 bases. Germline V gene sequence: CDR1 SGHAT, CDR2 FQDESV (reference sequence). The DNA of the CDR3 is TGTGCCAGCAGCTTAGCGCAAACAGGGGGAGGGACTGAAGCTTTCTTT. This translates into CASSLAQTGGGTEAFF.